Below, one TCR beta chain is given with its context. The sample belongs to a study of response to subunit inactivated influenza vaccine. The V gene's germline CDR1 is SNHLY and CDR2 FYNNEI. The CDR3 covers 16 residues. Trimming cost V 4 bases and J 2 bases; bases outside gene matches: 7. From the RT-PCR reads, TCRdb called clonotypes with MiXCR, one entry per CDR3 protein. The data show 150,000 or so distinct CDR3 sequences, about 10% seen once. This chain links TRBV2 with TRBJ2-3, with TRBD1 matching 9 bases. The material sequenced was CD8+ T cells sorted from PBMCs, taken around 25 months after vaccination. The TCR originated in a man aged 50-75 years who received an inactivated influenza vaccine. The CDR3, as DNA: TGTGCCAGCAGTGCGAGGGACAGGGTTTACACAGATACGCAGTATTTT. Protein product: CASSARDRVYTDTQYF.